This T cell receptor beta chain was sequenced in a study of blood T cell repertoires in COVID-19 (dated by TCRdb to 2020 to 2022). About the investigation overall: Samples covering the acute and convalescent phases of COVID-19 were provided by collaborators in the United States, Italy and Spain. Where available, HLA class I and class II types were obtained from metadata supplied by the sample provider rather than from assay-based typing. Samples came from the ongoing ImmuneRACE study (first 160 participants) plus 1,254 subjects from 6 global collaborators. The repertoires were released in a freely available public database meant as a resource for research on the immune response to SARS-CoV-2. Deeply sampled blood TCRbeta repertoires from subjects exposed to, actively infected with, or recovered from COVID-19 were included in the dataset. The material from the prospective study consisted of cDNA or gDNA derived from T cells, B-cell-depleted T cells, or PBMCs. Nearly every sample came with metadata listing a de-identified subject ID, COVID-19 status, age in years and sex.

TCRbeta CDR3 regions were amplified from genomic DNA using the immunoSEQ Assay, a bias-controlled multiplex PCR. The authors processed their data as follows. Nucleated cell counts per sample were estimated from amplification of reference gene primers within the assay. Sequence reads were collapsed and filtered to measure the absolute abundance of every unique TCRbeta CDR3 rearrangement. For each sample, productive Simpson clonality was calculated as the square root of Simpson's diversity index across productive rearrangements. TCRdb provides this immuneACCESS table in a form limited to in-frame rearrangements. Some clones are lacking; in checked studies, under half of them reflect an unresolved V gene, and why the rest are absent is not known. V and J calls and clone size are copied from that table; D and trimming were computed from the DNA. The sample data list about 240,000 clones, and roughly 76% of these were observed just once. Clones ranked in the top ten supply around 7% of the sample.

One collaborating source in Seattle enrolled patients while the patients were actively infected and followed the patients over time throughout the course of disease. Collaborating institutions collected whole blood in K2EDTA tubes following their own protocols. For TCRbeta analysis, collaborators shipped samples as frozen whole blood, isolated PBMCs, or DNA extracted from either of those sample types. Concerning this clone itself: No cognate antigen has been identified for it. No clone much larger than this one lies a single base away; base qualities are absent.

Study-level results and caveats: Clinical and demographic metadata were provided uncurated, with the amount varying by source and participant.

Input material: peripheral blood. The sequence derives from a woman older than 75 with COVID-19, enrolled during active disease.

The CDR3 loop reads CASKRSFTDTQYF. The DNA reads as follows: TGTGCCAGTAAAAGAAGCTTCACAGATACGCAGTATTTT. The chain couples TRBV19 to TRBJ2-3, with the D gene call left open. From the germline V gene (reference sequence), CDR1 is LNHDA and CDR2 is SQIVND. Taken from cysteine to phenylalanine, the CDR3 has 13 residues. The entry retains the CDR3 DNA only, 39 bases that are in frame from base 1. Relative to germline, V is 7 bases shorter and J is 2 bases shorter, with 10 bases between their ends.